This T cell receptor (beta chain) derives from a study of blood T cell repertoires in COVID-19. Across the whole study: Spain, Italy and the United States supplied samples that represented acute and convalescent COVID-19.

This table comes from immunoSEQ multiplex PCR, and its TCRdb copy is limited to in-frame clones, with some not included. Among roughly 150,000 clones listed, more than 75% were seen once. Individuals aged roughly 18 to 95 years were recruited from 24 US areas. Participants had their cohort set by participant-reported clinical history. Recovered status in Cohort 3 required two negative PCRs, clearance, or symptom resolution. Germline V gene lookup returns CDR1 LNHDA and CDR2 SQIVND (reference sequence). This CDR3 has 16 amino acids. The V end was cut by 8 bases, the J end by 3 bases, with 20 bases between.

The rearrangement uses TRBV19 and TRBJ1-5, with D maybe TRBD1 (6 bases). The sample was PBMCs or T cells enriched from blood (not recorded which). The TCR originated in a woman between 45 and 65 years old who had recovered from COVID-19. DNA for the CDR3: TGTGCCAGTCGCAGCTCCGGCTACAGGGCCAATCAGCCCCAGCATTTT. Its protein is CASRSSGYRANQPQHF.